This is a list of T cell receptor beta chains from one sample in a study of cytomegalovirus exposure and HLA in healthy donors. Produced via immunoSEQ multiplex PCR; TCRdb's table is partial and in-frame only. Of some 96,000 clones in the sample, around 77% were seen once. The sample consisted of PBMCs. These receptors all come from a female donor in good health and CMV-seronegative. Each CDR3 is given with its conserved first and last residue. A D gene is named only where the DNA matches it firmly. Where a row states a size, it is once, few, many or the class of an expanded clone; other rows omit it.

abundance: -
j_gene: TRBJ2-1
v_gene: TRBV25-1
d_gene: -
CDR3aa: CASSEAGGEYNEQFF
CDR3nt: TGTGCCAGCAGTGAAGCCGGCGGGGAGTACAATGAGCAGTTCTTC

abundance: once
j_gene: TRBJ1-3
v_gene: TRBV19
d_gene: -
CDR3aa: CASSTQERGLTGNTIYF
CDR3nt: TGTGCCAGTAGTACCCAGGAACGGGGTTTGACTGGAAACACCATATATTTT

abundance: -
j_gene: TRBJ2-1
v_gene: TRBV4-1
d_gene: -
CDR3aa: CASSQVTGQGPYEQFF
CDR3nt: TGCGCCAGCAGCCAAGTAACGGGACAAGGCCCCTATGAGCAGTTCTTC

abundance: -
j_gene: TRBJ1-2
v_gene: TRBV9
d_gene: -
CDR3aa: CASSPRTDMYGYTF
CDR3nt: TGTGCCAGCAGCCCGAGGACGGACATGTATGGCTACACCTTC

abundance: -
j_gene: TRBJ1-1
v_gene: TRBV5-1
d_gene: TRBD1
CDR3aa: CASSLGEDRGNTEAFF
CDR3nt: TGCGCCAGCAGCTTGGGGGAGGACAGGGGGAACACTGAAGCTTTCTTT

abundance: -
j_gene: TRBJ1-5
v_gene: TRBV5-1
d_gene: -
CDR3aa: CASSLAPGRSQPQHF
CDR3nt: TGCGCCAGCAGCTTGGCCCCAGGGAGGAGTCAGCCCCAGCATTTT

abundance: -
j_gene: TRBJ2-1
v_gene: TRBV5-6
d_gene: TRBD2
CDR3aa: CASSLVGLAGRGDEQFF
CDR3nt: TGTGCCAGCAGCTTGGTTGGGCTAGCGGGACGGGGCGATGAGCAGTTCTTC

abundance: -
j_gene: TRBJ2-5
v_gene: TRBV5-1
d_gene: -
CDR3aa: CASSYGAEETQYF
CDR3nt: TGCGCCAGCAGCTATGGGGCCGAAGAGACCCAGTACTTC

abundance: -
j_gene: TRBJ1-1
v_gene: TRBV7-2
d_gene: TRBD1
CDR3aa: CASSPRGGSNTEAFF
CDR3nt: TGTGCCAGCAGCCCAAGAGGGGGCTCGAACACTGAAGCTTTCTTT

abundance: -
j_gene: TRBJ2-7
v_gene: TRBV4-2
d_gene: -
CDR3aa: CASSQEPGSYEQYF
CDR3nt: TGTGCCAGCAGCCAAGAACCGGGGAGCTACGAGCAGTACTTC

abundance: -
j_gene: TRBJ1-2
v_gene: TRBV9
d_gene: -
CDR3aa: CASSVLSGGDGYGYTF
CDR3nt: TGTGCCAGCAGCGTTTTGTCGGGGGGCGATGGCTATGGCTACACCTTC

abundance: -
j_gene: TRBJ1-1
v_gene: TRBV4-1
d_gene: TRBD1
CDR3aa: CASSQAQGASNTEAFF
CDR3nt: TGCGCCAGCAGCCAAGCACAGGGGGCCTCTAACACTGAAGCTTTCTTT

abundance: -
j_gene: TRBJ2-7
v_gene: TRBV27
d_gene: -
CDR3aa: CASSSPGVYSYEQYF
CDR3nt: TGTGCCAGCAGTTCCCCCGGGGTTTACTCCTACGAGCAGTACTTC

abundance: -
j_gene: TRBJ1-2
v_gene: TRBV7-9
d_gene: -
CDR3aa: CSSSLERGANYGYTF
CDR3nt: TGTTCCAGCAGCTTAGAGCGGGGAGCGAACTATGGCTACACCTTC

abundance: few
j_gene: TRBJ2-7
v_gene: TRBV19
d_gene: TRBD1
CDR3aa: CASSPGQGRSYEQYF
CDR3nt: TGTGCCAGTAGCCCGGGACAGGGAAGAAGCTACGAGCAGTACTTC

abundance: -
j_gene: TRBJ2-1
v_gene: TRBV15
d_gene: -
CDR3aa: CATSLVDGKQFF
CDR3nt: TGTGCCACCAGTCTAGTGGACGGGAAGCAGTTCTTC

abundance: -
j_gene: TRBJ2-2
v_gene: TRBV14
d_gene: -
CDR3aa: CASSQDRGYTGELFF
CDR3nt: TGTGCCAGCAGCCAAGACAGGGGTTACACCGGGGAGCTGTTTTTT

abundance: -
j_gene: TRBJ1-6
v_gene: TRBV7-2
d_gene: -
CDR3aa: CASRYSGMDNSPLHF
CDR3nt: TGTGCCAGCAGATACTCCGGGATGGATAATTCACCCCTCCACTTT

abundance: -
j_gene: TRBJ2-7
v_gene: TRBV7-7
d_gene: -
CDR3aa: CASTPLDRSSYEQYF
CDR3nt: TGTGCTAGCACCCCTCTAGATCGAAGCTCCTACGAGCAGTACTTC

abundance: -
j_gene: TRBJ2-7
v_gene: TRBV7-7
d_gene: TRBD1
CDR3aa: CASSLGDRGPYEQYF
CDR3nt: TGTGCTAGCAGCTTAGGGGACAGGGGGCCCTACGAGCAGTACTTC

abundance: -
j_gene: TRBJ2-3
v_gene: TRBV10-3
d_gene: -
CDR3aa: CAIGGGGLTDTQYF
CDR3nt: TGTGCCATCGGAGGGGGGGGGCTGACAGATACGCAGTATTTT

abundance: -
j_gene: TRBJ2-5
v_gene: TRBV19
d_gene: -
CDR3aa: CASSIDLTGQETQYF
CDR3nt: TGTGCCAGTAGTATAGACTTGACAGGCCAAGAGACCCAGTACTTC

abundance: -
j_gene: TRBJ2-5
v_gene: TRBV7-2
d_gene: TRBD2
CDR3aa: CASSLGLAGAQETQYF
CDR3nt: TGTGCCAGCAGCCTGGGACTAGCGGGGGCCCAAGAGACCCAGTACTTC

abundance: once
j_gene: TRBJ1-1
v_gene: TRBV15
d_gene: -
CDR3aa: CATSVGPRLEAFF
CDR3nt: TGTGCCACCAGCGTCGGTCCCCGTCTTGAAGCTTTCTTT

abundance: -
j_gene: TRBJ2-3
v_gene: TRBV13
d_gene: TRBD2
CDR3aa: CASSFRTTSGTGTDTQYF
CDR3nt: TGTGCCAGCAGCTTCCGGACGACTAGCGGGACGGGAACAGATACGCAGTATTTT

abundance: -
j_gene: TRBJ2-3
v_gene: TRBV5-6
d_gene: TRBD1
CDR3aa: CASSVEQGADTQYF
CDR3nt: TGTGCCAGCAGCGTGGAACAGGGGGCAGATACGCAGTATTTT

abundance: -
j_gene: TRBJ1-5
v_gene: TRBV10-3
d_gene: -
CDR3aa: CAISEGERQPQHF
CDR3nt: TGTGCCATCAGTGAGGGGGAGAGGCAGCCCCAGCATTTT

abundance: -
j_gene: TRBJ2-2
v_gene: TRBV7-2
d_gene: -
CDR3aa: CASGVANTGELFF
CDR3nt: TGTGCCAGCGGAGTCGCGAACACCGGGGAGCTGTTTTTT